Below are 28 T cell receptor beta chains sequenced from a single sample in a study of shared clonotypes between healthy human individuals. Generated by immunoSEQ multiplex PCR, the TCRdb table keeps only in-frame clones and is missing some. This table holds over 2 million clones, roughly 96% found once. Input material: naive CD4+ T cells sorted from blood. The sample's subset: CD45RA+ positively selected. These receptor sequences come from a man aged 18 to 30 in good health.

This clone was seen once. The J gene is TRBJ1-1, the V gene TRBV10-3; no reliable D call. Germline CDR1 ENHRY, CDR2 SYGVKD. The V end was cut by 5 bases, the J end by 0 bases, with 19 bases between. There are 17 residues in the CDR3. The CDR3: CAISLLPQGPLNTEAFF. CDR3 coding DNA: TGTGCCATCAGTCTGCTTCCTCAAGGGCCGTTGAACACTGAAGCTTTCTTT.

The V gene is TRBV18, the J gene TRBJ2-1, with 8 nucleotides matching TRBD2. Per germline, CDR1 KGHSH and CDR2 LQKENI. CDR3 size: 18 residues. Unmatched junction bases numbered 17, after V lost 3 bases and J lost 7 bases. The CDR3 bases are TGTGCCAGCTCACCCCTCATTACGGGGGGGCCTCGTTTAAATGAGCAGTTCTTC. Its protein product is CASSPLITGGPRLNEQFF.

This clone was recorded once. The same CDR3 also results from other DNA sequences found in this sample. V is TRBV7-9 and J is TRBJ1-4, with TRBD1 matching over 7 bases. V was clipped by 4 bases and J by 0 bases; unmatched bases: 2. The CDR3 loop spans 15 amino acids. Germline V CDR1 and CDR2: SEHNR, FQNEAQ (reference sequence). The CDR3 sequence is CASSSGQATNEKLFF. The CDR3 DNA is TGTGCCAGCAGCTCAGGACAGGCAACTAATGAAAAACTGTTTTTT.

The rearrangement uses TRBV5-1 and TRBJ2-7; 7 positions match TRBD1. With 0 bases clipped from V and 2 bases from J, the junction kept 8 bases outside the gene matches. The CDR3 is made up of 16 amino acids. The germline V gene encodes CDR1 SGHRS and CDR2 YFSETQ. CDR3 DNA: TGCGCCAGCAGCTTGGATGGTTGGACAGGAGCCTACGAGCAGTACTTC. Its protein product is CASSLDGWTGAYEQYF.

The chain joins TRBV28 to TRBJ2-5; 9 bases fit TRBD1. Germline assignment: CDR1 MDHEN and CDR2 SYDVKM. CDR3 length equals 15 residues. J lost 4 bases, V lost 5 bases, and 8 bases had no gene match. As DNA, the CDR3 is TGTGCCAGCAGTAGGGGGGACAGGGCGGGAGAGACCCAGTACTTC. This codes for CASSRGDRAGETQYF. The entire variable domain, with the rest obtained from reference TRBV28 and TRBJ2-5, is as follows: DVKVTQSSRYLVKRTGEKVFLECVQDMDHENMFWYRQDPGLGLRLIYFSYDVKMKEKGDIPEGYSVSREKKERFSLILESASTNQTSMYLCASSRGDRAGETQYFGPGTRLLVL.

The CDR3 region has the DNA TGTGCTAGTGGTTTGCTGTCGGTCGAGCAGTACTTC. Translating it yields CASGLLSVEQYF. V is TRBV12-5 and J is TRBJ2-7; D is uncertain. Trimming removed 2 bases from V and 6 bases from J, with 8 bases in between. The CDR3 runs 12 residues. The V gene's germline CDR1 is LGHNT and CDR2 FRNRAP.

The chain couples TRBV6-5 to TRBJ2-7, with D hard to call. The CDR3 has 14 amino acids. CDR1 MNHEY and CDR2 SVGAGI come from the germline V gene. The germline V and J ends were trimmed by 6 bases and 1 base, with 13 bases remaining between them. The CDR3 loop is CASSRAKFSYEQYF. The CDR3 nucleotides are TGTGCCAGCAGCCGGGCCAAATTTTCCTACGAGCAGTACTTC.

The chain is built from TRBV10-3 and TRBJ2-3, with 10 bases identical to TRBD1. CDR1 and CDR2 (germline): ENHRY, SYGVKD. The CDR3 has 14 amino acids. J lost 4 bases, V lost 6 bases, and 4 bases had no gene match. The CDR3 nucleotides read TGTGCCATCAGGGACAGGGGGGCCCCAGATACGCAGTATTTT. Its protein is CAIRDRGAPDTQYF.

V gene TRBV6-1 combines with J gene TRBJ1-2; D gene uncertain. This CDR3 spans 15 amino acids. Trimming removed 4 bases from V and 0 bases from J, with 12 bases in between. Germline CDR1 is MNHNS and CDR2 is SASEGT. For the CDR3, the DNA is TGTGCCAGCAGTGGGTTTTGGGGAGCTAACTATGGCTACACCTTC. Translating gives CASSGFWGANYGYTF.

The chain links TRBV27 to TRBJ2-7, with TRBD2 identical over 7 bases. This CDR3 spans 21 amino acids. V lost 6 bases, J lost 0 bases, and 26 bases stayed unmatched. Germline CDR1 MNHEY, CDR2 SMNVEV (reference sequence). This CDR3 is CASSPALGWTRPLIGSYEQYF. In nucleotides, the CDR3 is TGTGCCAGCAGCCCAGCTCTAGGGTGGACTAGACCCTTGATTGGCTCCTACGAGCAGTACTTC.

V usage is TRBV18 and J usage is TRBJ2-7; perhaps D is TRBD1 or TRBD2 (5 bases each). V shed 3 bases and J shed 3 bases, with 18 bases lying between them. Germline V gene data show CDR1 as KGHSH and CDR2 as LQKENI. The length of the CDR3 is 16 residues. The CDR3 DNA is TGTGCCAGCTCACCGGCCGGGACCTCAATCATCTACGAGCAGTACTTC. Translation gives CASSPAGTSIIYEQYF. The full variable domain, rest sourced from reference TRBV18 and TRBJ2-7, is NAGVMQNPRHLVRRRGQEARLRCSPMKGHSHVYWYRQLPEEGLKFMVYLQKENIIDESGMPKERFSAEFPKEGPSILRIQQVVRGDSAAYFCASSPAGTSIIYEQYFGPGTRLTVT.

The V and J genes are TRBV7-3 and TRBJ2-5, with TRBD2 matching over 11 bases. From germline, CDR1 is SGHTA and CDR2 FQGTGA. V lost 3 bases and J lost 0; bases outside the gene matches: 0. The CDR3 consists of 15 residues. CDR3: CASSLTSGNQETQYF. Written as DNA, the CDR3 is TGTGCCAGCAGCTTGACTAGCGGGAACCAAGAGACCCAGTACTTC.

The chain recombines TRBV7-8 with TRBJ2-6; D unclear. Deletions cut 2 bases from V and 2 bases from J, with 10 bases between. This CDR3 spans 16 amino acids. CDR1 is SGHVS, CDR2 FQNEAQ, per germline. CDR3 residues: CASSLPSGAGANVLTF. CDR3 DNA sequence: TGTGCCAGCAGCTTACCTTCCGGAGCTGGGGCCAACGTCCTGACTTTC.

This chain uses TRBV6-5 with TRBJ2-1; either TRBD1 or TRBD2 may fit D (5 bases each). CDR1 MNHEY and CDR2 SVGAGI come from the germline V gene. Trimming took off 11 bases at V and 2 bases at J, with 13 bases between the two ends. This CDR3 is 13 amino acids long. CDR3 residues: CAATRGPYNEQFF. The CDR3 DNA reads TGTGCCGCAACGAGGGGTCCCTACAATGAGCAGTTCTTC.

This chain uses TRBV14 with TRBJ2-2; D not resolved. CDR3 size: 16 residues. In germline, CDR1 is SGHDN, CDR2 FVKESK. V lost 0 bases to trimming and J lost 0 bases, with 8 bases between them. The CDR3 bases are TGTGCCAGCAGCCAAGATTCCAGGACGAACACCGGGGAGCTGTTTTTT. This codes for CASSQDSRTNTGELFF.

This clone has a single count. The CDR3 spells CASSLSATRAGAGETQYF. Written as DNA, the CDR3 is TGTGCCAGCAGCTTATCCGCCACCCGCGCGGGAGCGGGAGAGACCCAGTACTTC. The chain employs TRBV7-9 and TRBJ2-5; 7 nucleotides align to TRBD2. Germline-derived CDR1 and CDR2 are SEHNR and FQNEAQ (reference sequence). The length of the CDR3 is 18 residues. The V and J ends lost 2 bases and 4 bases, in that order; junction bases with no gene match: 16.

The J gene is TRBJ1-1, the V gene TRBV29-1, with TRBD1 matching 7 bases. The CDR3 is 13 amino acids. Unmatched junction bases numbered 5, after V lost 5 bases and J lost 2 bases. The V gene's germline CDR1 is SQVTM and CDR2 ANQGSEA. CDR3 sequence: CSVSTGSNTEAFF. CDR3 coding DNA: TGCAGCGTTTCGACAGGGTCAAACACTGAAGCTTTCTTT. The entire variable domain, with the rest obtained from reference TRBV29-1 and TRBJ1-1, is as follows: SAVISQKPSRDICQRGTSLTIQCQVDSQVTMMFWYRQQPGQSLTLIATANQGSEATYESGFVIDKFPISRPNLTFSTLTVSNMSPEDSSIYLCSVSTGSNTEAFFGQGTRLTVV.

This clone appeared once. The chain has TRBV27 and TRBJ1-2, with 8 bases that match TRBD1. The ends lost 5 bases at V and 6 bases at J; junction bases unmatched: 5. There are 13 residues in the CDR3. The V gene's germline CDR1 is MNHEY and CDR2 SMNVEV (reference sequence). The CDR3 here is CASSRQGANGYTF. CDR3 in DNA: TGTGCCAGCAGTCGGCAGGGGGCAAATGGCTACACCTTC.

The CDR3 protein is CASSPTAASGEAFF. In nucleotides, the CDR3 is TGTGCCAGCAGTCCAACGGCCGCCTCAGGTGAAGCTTTCTTT. The rearrangement uses TRBV2 and TRBJ1-1; no clear D. This CDR3 region has 14 residues. V dropped 5 bases and J dropped 7 bases, with 17 bases sitting between them. The germline V gene encodes CDR1 SNHLY and CDR2 FYNNEI.

The J gene is TRBJ1-2, the V gene TRBV15; tentatively, D is TRBD1 (5 bases). Germline V CDR1 and CDR2: LNHNV, YYDKDF (reference sequence). This CDR3 comprises 14 residues. The V end lost 1 base, the J end lost 5 bases, and 11 bases lay between the germline ends. CDR3 amino acids: CATSRGGVGYGYTF. CDR3 in DNA: TGTGCCACCAGCAGAGGGGGGGTCGGGTATGGCTACACCTTC.

The sample holds a few counts of this clone. The chain carries TRBV9 and TRBJ1-5; D might be TRBD1 (6 bases). CDR1 is SGDLS and CDR2 is YYNGEE in the germline V gene. The CDR3 has 14 amino acids. Deletions cut 2 bases from V and 5 bases from J, with 11 bases between. This chain's CDR3 is CASSVSDSYQPQHF. The CDR3, as DNA: TGTGCCAGCAGCGTTTCGGACAGTTATCAGCCCCAGCATTTT.

The V and J genes are TRBV6-5 and TRBJ1-2; a weak D match, TRBD1 (6 bases). CDR1 is MNHEY and CDR2 is SVGAGI in the germline V gene. V lost 2 bases, J lost 8 bases, and 12 bases lay in between. The CDR3 spans 13 residues. The CDR3 loop reads CASSYNRDVGYTF. DNA of the CDR3: TGTGCCAGCAGTTACAACAGGGACGTGGGCTACACCTTC.

This rearrangement joins TRBV2 to TRBJ1-2; no reliable D call. The CDR3 is made up of 11 amino acids. CDR1 and CDR2 (germline): SNHLY, FYNNEI. Between the trimmed V and J ends, which lost 6 bases and 8 bases, there was a span of 10 bases. In DNA form, the CDR3 reads TGTGCCAGCAGGAGAACCCAGGGCTACACCTTC. This encodes CASRRTQGYTF.

The chain joins TRBV18 to TRBJ1-5; perhaps TRBD1 as D (5 bases). This CDR3 has 16 amino acids. Looked up from germline, CDR1 is KGHSH and CDR2 is LQKENI. The V end lost 6 bases, the J end lost 0 bases, and 15 bases lay between the germline ends. CDR3 DNA sequence: TGTGCCAGCTCCCAATCGGGGGTTCATAGCAATCAGCCCCAGCATTTT. Protein product: CASSQSGVHSNQPQHF.

This chain uses TRBV4-1 with TRBJ1-2, with 7 bases that match TRBD1. From germline, CDR1 is MGHRA and CDR2 YSYEKL. This CDR3 contains 15 residues. The J segment lost 0 bases and the V segment lost 2 bases, leaving 3 bases of the junction unmatched. The CDR3 DNA is TGCGCCAGCAGCCAATTGGACAGGACTAACTATGGCTACACCTTC. As protein: CASSQLDRTNYGYTF.

In its sample, this clone was seen once. This chain connects TRBV7-2 to TRBJ2-5; 14 positions match TRBD2. Germline V CDR1 and CDR2: SGHTA, FQGNSA. The CDR3 extends over 17 amino acids. J lost 2 bases, V lost 5 bases, and 7 bases had no gene match. CDR3 sequence (DNA): TGTGCCAGCAGCCACGGGACTAGCGGGAGCGGGCAAGAGACCCAGTACTTC. It is translated as CASSHGTSGSGQETQYF.

The rearrangement uses TRBV30 and TRBJ1-1, with TRBD1 matching over 7 bases. Germline V gene lookup returns CDR1 GTSNPN and CDR2 SVGIG (reference sequence). This CDR3 is built from 14 residues. Germline trimming cut 2 bases from V and 4 bases from J; bases unmatched to any gene: 7. The CDR3 spells CAWSPQQGSTEAFF. DNA of the CDR3: TGTGCCTGGAGTCCTCAACAGGGGAGCACTGAAGCTTTCTTT.

The chain joins TRBV7-9 to TRBJ2-7, with a weak D call TRBD2 (5 bases). Per germline, CDR1 SEHNR and CDR2 FQNEAQ (reference sequence). V lost 5 bases, J lost 2 bases, and 16 bases lay in between. CDR3 length equals 15 residues. For the CDR3, the DNA is TGTGCCAGCAGCCCCCGGGCGGGTCCGCCCTACGAGCAGTACTTC. Translating it yields CASSPRAGPPYEQYF.